These 6 T cell receptor beta chains originate from one sample sequenced in a study of post-analysis software for immune sequencing data. Carried by the TCR beta cDNA libraries were unique molecular identifiers. TCRdb reprocessed the PCR reads via MiXCR and lists one record per CDR3 protein. The sample lists hundreds of thousands of distinct CDR3 sequences, approximately 45% occurring once. Findings and limits, study-wide: Comparison of patients with controls showed five TRBV segments more frequent in patients, TRBV5-6, TRBV5-1 and TRBV20-1 among them.

Their antigens remain unidentified. Material: blood. The receptors were gathered from a girl aged 10-17 years with multiple sclerosis.

The chain combines TRBV6-6 with TRBJ1-2; 7 nucleotides line up with TRBD1. The CDR3 runs to 13 residues. Germline V gene data show CDR1 as MNHNY and CDR2 as SVGAGI (reference sequence). Trimming cost V 3 bases and J 7 bases; bases outside gene matches: 5. The CDR3 DNA follows: TGTGCCAGCAGTTATAGGGACAGCCCTGGCTACACCTTC. Translation: CASSYRDSPGYTF.

This clonotype was observed a few times. This chain joins TRBV28 and TRBJ1-2, with a possible D match to TRBD1 (5 bases). The V gene's germline CDR1 is MDHEN and CDR2 SYDVKM. The CDR3 extends over 15 amino acids. V lost 0 bases to trimming and J lost 8 bases, with 16 bases between them. CDR3: CASSLWEGRLDGYTF. CDR3 nucleotide sequence: TGTGCCAGCAGTTTATGGGAGGGGCGATTAGACGGCTACACCTTC.

This clonotype occurred once. The chain uses TRBV20-1 and TRBJ2-5; D possibly corresponds to TRBD1 (6 bases). The CDR3 has 16 residues. Germline V lookup: CDR1 DFQATT, CDR2 SNEGSKA (reference sequence). Trimming cost V 4 bases and J 1 base, with 19 bases left between them. For the CDR3, the DNA is TGCAGTGCTAAAGTCTTCAGGACAGTTTTCCAAGAGACCCAGTACTTC. Translated: CSAKVFRTVFQETQYF.

The chain recombines TRBV24-1 with TRBJ2-5, with TRBD2 matching over 7 bases. The germline V gene encodes CDR1 KGHDR and CDR2 SFDVKD. The CDR3 is 20 amino acids. With V trimmed by 0 bases and J by 5 bases, 20 bases remained unmatched. CDR3 protein: CATSDLKALAETKIVETQYF. In DNA, the CDR3 is TGTGCCACCAGTGATTTGAAGGCCCTAGCGGAGACCAAAATCGTGGAGACCCAGTACTTC.

This clonotype was recorded a few times. The chain has TRBV3-1 and TRBJ1-1; 8 positions match TRBD1. Germline CDR1 is LGHDT and CDR2 is YNNKEL (reference sequence). This CDR3 contains 16 residues. Germline trimming cut 2 bases from V and 2 bases from J; bases unmatched to any gene: 7. The CDR3 loop reads CASSQHGQGGNTEAFF. The CDR3, as DNA: TGTGCCAGCAGCCAACATGGACAGGGAGGTAACACTGAAGCTTTCTTT.

V usage is TRBV3-1 and J usage is TRBJ2-1, with 7 bases identical to TRBD2. CDR3 length equals 15 residues. V lost 2 bases to trimming and J lost 6 bases; unmatched junction nucleotides: 7. Looked up from germline, CDR1 is LGHDT and CDR2 is YNNKEL (reference sequence). The CDR3 reads CASSQWRESPNEQFF. In DNA form, the CDR3 reads TGTGCCAGCAGCCAATGGCGGGAGTCCCCCAATGAGCAGTTCTTC.